This T cell receptor (beta chain) was sequenced for a study of blood T cell repertoires in COVID-19. Across the whole study: Acute-phase and convalescent COVID-19 samples originated in the United States, Italy and Spain. T cells, B-cell-depleted T cells, or PBMCs provided the cDNA or gDNA that served as material.

The CDR3 loop spans 14 amino acids. CDR1 and CDR2 from the germline V gene are SEHNR and FQNEAQ (reference sequence). Between the trimmed V and J ends, which lost 3 bases and 3 bases, there was a span of 10 bases. In the authors' methods: Nucleated cell counts were estimated from reference gene primer amplification. TCRdb keeps only in-frame clones here, not all; method: immunoSEQ multiplex PCR. V and J calls and clone size are as listed in that table; D and trimming were resolved from the DNA. The sample comprises around 69,000 clones, 81% of which are singletons, and roughly 20% rests with the top ten.

The origin of this receptor is a woman between 70 and 85 years old with acute or convalescent COVID-19. Material for sequencing was peripheral blood. This sequence joins TRBV7-9 and TRBJ2-3; possible D gene TRBD2, 5 bases. As DNA, the CDR3 is TGTGCCAGCAGCTTCGGACTTTTGACAGATACGCAGTATTTT. Its protein product is CASSFGLLTDTQYF.